Shown below are 30 T cell receptor beta chains from a single sample sequenced in a study of T cells in Graves' hyperthyroidism and ophthalmopathy. Amplification targeted TCR beta CDR3 regions from RNA transcripts. HTBI primers drove first-round RT-PCR of the TCR CDR3. TCRdb used MiXCR to reprocess the multiplex PCR reads, holding one entry per CDR3 protein. The sample consists of hundreds of thousands of distinct CDR3 sequences, about 45% of them appearing once. Specimen: peripheral blood or thyroid tissue (not recorded which). Source of these receptors: an adult man with Graves' disease, either hyperthyroidism or ophthalmopathy (not recorded which).

This clonotype was observed many times. CDR3: CASSQEGMRETQYF. The CDR3 DNA follows: TGTGCCAGCAGCCAAGAGGGTATGAGGGAGACCCAGTACTTC. The chain recombines TRBV14 with TRBJ2-5; the D is unclear. V gave up 0 bases and J gave up 5 bases, with 10 bases separating them. The germline V gene has CDR1 SGHDN and CDR2 FVKESK. The CDR3 has 14 amino acids.

The chain joins TRBV15 to TRBJ1-5; D not resolved. The germline V gene encodes CDR1 LNHNV and CDR2 YYDKDF (reference sequence). The ends were cut back, 0 bases at V and 12 bases at J, with 15 bases in the middle. The CDR3 sequence is 14 residues long. The DNA of the CDR3 is TGTGCCACCAGCAGAGATCTAACCGGGTCGCTCCAGCATTTT. Its translation is CATSRDLTGSLQHF. Full variable domain (outside the CDR3, taken from reference TRBV15 and TRBJ1-5): DAMVIQNPRYQVTQFGKPVTLSCSQTLNHNVMYWYQQKSSQAPKLLFHYYDKDFNNEADTPDNFQSRRPNTSFCFLDIRSPGLGDTAMYLCATSRDLTGSLQHFGDGTRLSIL.

The CDR3: CASSQDLGANSPLHF. DNA for the CDR3: TGTGCCAGCAGCCAAGATTTGGGGGCCAATTCACCCCTCCACTTT. The chain is built from TRBV14 and TRBJ1-6, with a weak D call TRBD1 (6 bases). The V gene's germline CDR1 is SGHDN and CDR2 FVKESK. V shed 0 bases and J shed 7 bases, with 10 bases lying between them. The CDR3 runs to 15 residues.

Remarks on this clonotype: This may be a read error, as it is one base from a much larger clone. The gene calls are TRBV2 and TRBJ2-7, with 8 bases that match TRBD1. The CDR3 covers 13 residues. The germline CDR1 and CDR2 sequences are SNHLY and FYNNEI. The CDR3 loop is CVSSEQGGHEQYF. The CDR3 region has the DNA TGTGTCAGCAGTGAACAGGGGGGCCACGAGCAGTACTTC.

This clonotype was detected many times. V is TRBV7-2 and J is TRBJ1-1; D uncertain. V was cut by 0 bases and J by 4 bases, with 9 bases left in between. Germline V gene lookup returns CDR1 SGHTA and CDR2 FQGNSA. The CDR3 runs 14 residues. The CDR3 is CASSLATAGTEAFF. DNA for the CDR3: TGTGCCAGCAGCTTAGCCACGGCGGGCACTGAAGCTTTCTTT.

The rearrangement uses TRBV7-9 and TRBJ2-5; D might be TRBD2 (6 bases). The CDR3 contains 15 residues. The V end was cut by 6 bases, the J end by 2 bases, with 16 bases between. From germline, CDR1 is SEHNR and CDR2 FQNEAQ (reference sequence). The CDR3 sequence: CASRTTLAPQETQYF. CDR3 bases: TGTGCCAGCAGGACTACTCTAGCGCCGCAAGAGACCCAGTACTTC. Combining the CDR3 with reference TRBV7-9 and TRBJ2-5 gives the whole variable domain DTGVSQNPRHKITKRGQNVTFRCDPISEHNRLYWYRQTLGQGPEFLTYFQNEAQLEKSRLLSDRFSAERPKGSFSTLEIQRTEQGDSAMYLCASRTTLAPQETQYFGPGTRLLVL.

The V call is TRBV7-2, the J call TRBJ1-6; D not resolved. CDR1 and CDR2 from the germline V gene are SGHTA and FQGNSA. V gave up 3 bases and J gave up 6 bases, with 9 bases separating them. The CDR3 runs to 14 residues. The chain's CDR3 is CASSFPGVNSPLHF. The CDR3 DNA sequence: TGTGCCAGCAGCTTTCCGGGAGTTAATTCACCCCTCCACTTT.

The gene calls are TRBV29-1 and TRBJ1-4; D is perhaps TRBD1 (5 bases). V shed 7 bases and J shed 6 bases, with 12 bases lying between them. This CDR3 has 12 amino acids. Germline CDR1 reads SQVTM; CDR2 reads ANQGSEA. The CDR3 bases are TGCAGCGCCAGCGGGGGGGATGAAAAACTGTTTTTT. Translation: CSASGGDEKLFF. The complete variable domain, with remaining parts taken from reference TRBV29-1 and TRBJ1-4, reads SAVISQKPSRDICQRGTSLTIQCQVDSQVTMMFWYRQQPGQSLTLIATANQGSEATYESGFVIDKFPISRPNLTFSTLTVSNMSPEDSSIYLCSASGGDEKLFFGSGTQLSVL.

This clonotype has just a few counts. The CDR3 DNA is TGTGCCAGCAGCCCACCAGGACAGGGGTCCGACGGGGAGCTGTTTTTT. Protein product: CASSPPGQGSDGELFF. This chain uses TRBV5-4 with TRBJ2-2, with 9 bases that match TRBD1. The CDR3 has 16 residues. The germline CDR1 and CDR2 sequences are SGHNT and YYREEE (reference sequence). The J segment lost 7 bases and the V segment lost 4 bases, leaving 11 bases of the junction unmatched. Complete variable domain (other parts from reference TRBV5-4 and TRBJ2-2): ETGVTQSPTHLIKTRGQQVTLRCSSQSGHNTVSWYQQALGQGPQFIFQYYREEENGRGNFPPRFSGLQFPNYSSELNVNALELDDSALYLCASSPPGQGSDGELFFGEGSRLTVL.

The chain combines TRBV9 with TRBJ1-2; TRBD1 agrees at 9 bases. Germline trimming cut 4 bases from V and 2 bases from J; bases unmatched to any gene: 6. The CDR3 totals 15 residues. Germline values: CDR1 SGDLS, CDR2 YYNGEE. CDR3 DNA sequence: TGTGCCAGCAGCCCCTGGGACAGGGTGAACTATGGCTACACCTTC. Translating gives CASSPWDRVNYGYTF.

This rearrangement joins TRBV5-1 to TRBJ2-7, with 10 bases aligning to TRBD1. Germline CDR1 SGHRS, CDR2 YFSETQ. This CDR3 has 15 amino acids. V lost 4 bases to trimming and J lost 7 bases; unmatched junction nucleotides: 11. For the CDR3, the DNA is TGCGCCAGCAGCCTAACCGGGACAGGGGCAGGGGAGCAGTACTTC. Protein product: CASSLTGTGAGEQYF.

This clonotype was picked up a small number of times. The rearrangement links TRBV20-1 to TRBJ1-1, with TRBD1 matching 7 bases. In germline, CDR1 is DFQATT, CDR2 SNEGSKA (reference sequence). This CDR3 spans 13 amino acids. The trim removed 6 bases at V and 1 base at J, leaving 5 bases unmatched. The DNA for the CDR3 is TGCAGTGCCCCCCGACAGGGGAACACTGAAGCTTTCTTT. Translation gives CSAPRQGNTEAFF.

This clonotype was recorded many times. The chain combines TRBV10-3 with TRBJ1-5; D gene unclear. The CDR3 covers 13 residues. V gave up 8 bases and J gave up 5 bases, with 13 bases separating them. Per the germline V gene, CDR1 is ENHRY and CDR2 is SYGVKD. The CDR3 region is CAIGRTVDQPQHF. The CDR3, as DNA: TGTGCCATCGGGCGGACTGTTGATCAGCCCCAGCATTTT.

The chain couples TRBV2 to TRBJ1-5; D remains unclear. Looked up from germline, CDR1 is SNHLY and CDR2 is FYNNEI. Deletions cut 8 bases from V and 0 bases from J, with 17 bases between. This CDR3 spans 16 amino acids. This CDR3 reads CASGPSGIHSNQPQHF. The CDR3 DNA reads TGTGCCAGCGGGCCGTCGGGCATTCATAGCAATCAGCCCCAGCATTTT.

CDR3: CASSPVAGGVTYEQYF. CDR3 bases: TGTGCCAGTAGTCCCGTCGCGGGGGGAGTTACCTACGAGCAGTACTTC. The rearrangement joins TRBV19 to TRBJ2-7; 8 nucleotides match TRBD2. Germline V gives CDR1 LNHDA, CDR2 SQIVND (reference sequence). The CDR3 loop spans 16 amino acids. The V gene end was trimmed by 5 bases and the J gene end by 2 bases; junction bases not matched to a gene: 11.

This clonotype occurred a few times. The V gene is TRBV7-2, the J gene TRBJ1-6; 7 nucleotides match TRBD1. The CDR3 has 15 amino acids. The V and J ends lost 4 bases and 7 bases, in that order; junction bases with no gene match: 7. From germline, CDR1 is SGHTA and CDR2 FQGNSA. CDR3 sequence reads: CASSSTGVRNSPLHF. The CDR3 coding sequence is TGTGCCAGCAGCTCAACAGGGGTAAGAAATTCACCCCTCCACTTT.

This chain links TRBV2 with TRBJ1-3, with TRBD1 matching over 7 bases. CDR3 length: 16 residues. J lost 3 bases, V lost 5 bases, and 10 bases had no gene match. Germline CDR1 reads SNHLY; CDR2 reads FYNNEI. CDR3 sequence reads: CASSLTDRINGNTIYF. The CDR3 nucleotides read TGTGCCAGCAGTTTGACGGACAGGATAAATGGAAACACCATATATTTT.

This chain uses TRBV6-6 with TRBJ1-1; D ambiguous. V shed 5 bases and J shed 8 bases, with 12 bases lying between them. The CDR3 runs to 12 residues. Looked up from germline, CDR1 is MNHNY and CDR2 is SVGAGI (reference sequence). DNA of the CDR3: TGTGCCAGCAGTAAAGCCGTGCTAGAAGCTTTCTTT. Its protein product is CASSKAVLEAFF.

The chain links TRBV6-5 to TRBJ1-4; D perhaps matches TRBD1 (6 bases). Germline V lookup: CDR1 MNHEY, CDR2 SVGAGI. Deletions cut 2 bases from V and 5 bases from J, with 15 bases between. The CDR3 is made up of 16 amino acids. CDR3 region: CASSYGTPRKNEKLFF. CDR3 DNA sequence: TGTGCCAGCAGTTACGGGACACCCAGGAAGAATGAAAAACTGTTTTTT.

The chain employs TRBV19 and TRBJ2-7; 7 bases match TRBD1. The CDR3 length is 13 residues. Germline V gives CDR1 LNHDA, CDR2 SQIVND (reference sequence). V lost 9 bases to trimming and J lost 2 bases; unmatched junction nucleotides: 7. The CDR3: CASRQGVTYEQYF. In nucleotides, the CDR3 is TGTGCCAGCCGACAGGGCGTAACCTACGAGCAGTACTTC.

This clonotype was recorded many times. CDR3 amino acids: CSVARRSQETQYF. The DNA for the CDR3 is TGCAGCGTCGCACGGAGGTCGCAAGAGACCCAGTACTTC. V usage is TRBV29-1 and J usage is TRBJ2-5, with D perhaps TRBD2 (5 bases). The CDR3 length is 13 residues. Germline values: CDR1 SQVTM, CDR2 ANQGSEA. Trimming left V 6 bases short and J 2 bases short, with 13 bases between.

The chain joins TRBV20-1 to TRBJ1-1; no firm D call. Germline loops: CDR1 DFQATT, CDR2 SNEGSKA (reference sequence). The V gene lost 6 bases and the J gene lost 1 base, with 15 bases spanning the gap. The CDR3 is 14 amino acids. This CDR3 is CSAKRVAENTEAFF. In nucleotides, the CDR3 is TGCAGTGCCAAGAGGGTTGCTGAGAACACTGAAGCTTTCTTT.

This clonotype was picked up many times. This chain connects TRBV7-8 to TRBJ1-2, with D tentatively TRBD1 (5 bases). Per germline, CDR1 SGHVS and CDR2 FQNEAQ. V shed 3 bases and J shed 8 bases, with 10 bases lying between them. The CDR3 sequence is 12 residues long. As DNA, the CDR3 is TGTGCCAGCAGCTTTCCAGGGCACGGCTACACCTTC. Residues: CASSFPGHGYTF.

This clonotype was seen a few times. The rearrangement joins TRBV10-2 to TRBJ2-3, with D unclear. Looked up from germline, CDR1 is WSHSY and CDR2 is SAAADI. CDR3 length: 13 amino acids. The ends were cut back, 4 bases at V and 4 bases at J, with 9 bases in the middle. The CDR3 sequence: CASSVTRPDTQYF. As DNA, the CDR3 is TGCGCCAGCAGTGTTACGCGGCCAGATACGCAGTATTTT.

This clonotype was counted many times. The rearrangement joins TRBV10-3 to TRBJ1-1; D is unclear. The CDR3 length is 13 residues. Deletions cut 6 bases from V and 5 bases from J, with 13 bases between. Looked up from germline, CDR1 is ENHRY and CDR2 is SYGVKD. The CDR3 region is CAIRGGSGTEAFF. In DNA, the CDR3 is TGTGCCATCAGGGGAGGAAGTGGAACTGAAGCTTTCTTT.

The chain carries TRBV20-1 and TRBJ1-4, with D perhaps TRBD1 (5 bases). V lost 3 bases, J lost 5 bases, and 13 bases lay in between. Per germline, CDR1 DFQATT and CDR2 SNEGSKA (reference sequence). This CDR3 has 14 residues. DNA for the CDR3: TGCAGTGCTAGGAGGGGAGGGACGAATGAAAAACTGTTTTTT. This codes for CSARRGGTNEKLFF.

The J gene is TRBJ2-7, the V gene TRBV20-1; D call uncertain. Germline V CDR1 and CDR2: DFQATT, SNEGSKA (reference sequence). Trimming stripped 0 bases from V and 1 base from J, with 19 bases between. This CDR3 is built from 17 residues. The CDR3 region has the DNA TGCAGTGCTAGAGAATCGGCCGGGCACAGACTTTCCTACGAGCAGTACTTC. This codes for CSARESAGHRLSYEQYF.

About this clonotype: A read error may produce the germline difference seen at one junction end. This chain connects TRBV11-1 to TRBJ2-7; D ambiguous. Germline V gene sequence: CDR1 SGHAT, CDR2 FQDESV (reference sequence). The CDR3 is 17 amino acids. The chain's CDR3 is CASSFAVGKASAYGQYF. DNA of the CDR3: TGTGCCAGCAGCTTTGCTGTGGGCAAGGCGTCGGCCTACGGGCAGTACTTC. The full variable domain, in which reference TRBV11-1 and TRBJ2-7 provide the parts outside the CDR3, is EAEVAQSPRYKITEKSQAVAFWCDPISGHATLYWYRQILGQGPELLVQFQDESVVDDSQLPKDRFSAERLKGVDSTLKIQPAELGDSAMYLCASSFAVGKASAYGQYFGPGTRLTVT.

This clonotype has only a few counts. The chain employs TRBV5-5 and TRBJ1-2, with 7 nucleotides matching TRBD1. Germline V gene lookup returns CDR1 SGHKS and CDR2 YYEKEE (reference sequence). The ends lost 4 bases at V and 3 bases at J; junction bases unmatched: 9. The CDR3 extends over 15 amino acids. CDR3 nucleotide sequence: TGTGCCAGCAGCCAAGCAGGGGGTTTGGACTATGGCTACACCTTC. This gives the protein CASSQAGGLDYGYTF. Full variable domain (remainder filled in from reference TRBV5-5 and TRBJ1-2): DAGVTQSPTHLIKTRGQQVTLRCSPISGHKSVSWYQQVLGQGPQFIFQYYEKEERGRGNFPDRFSARQFPNYSSELNVNALLLGDSALYLCASSQAGGLDYGYTFGSGTRLTVV.

The J gene is TRBJ2-7, the V gene TRBV11-2; TRBD1 matches at 7 bases. The CDR3 sequence is 12 residues long. CDR1 and CDR2 (germline): SGHAT, FQNNGV. With V trimmed by 6 bases and J by 4 bases, 3 bases remained unmatched. CDR3 sequence: CASSKQGYEQYF. DNA of the CDR3: TGTGCCAGCAGTAAACAGGGGTACGAGCAGTACTTC.